This TCR beta chain was identified during a study of response to subunit inactivated influenza vaccine. Broader study findings: Authors suggested few new T cells are recruited by each seasonal influenza vaccination.

The germline CDR1 and CDR2 sequences are SQVTM and ANQGSEA. There are 11 residues in the CDR3. The ends were cut back, 7 bases at V and 5 bases at J, with 8 bases in the middle. In TCRdb, the RT-PCR reads were re-called with MiXCR into one record per CDR3 protein. The sample shows approximately 230,000 distinct CDR3 sequences, more than 9% of them seen only once. A note on this clonotype: Its antigen remains unidentified.

This rearrangement joins TRBV29-1 to TRBJ2-2; unclear D gene. The material was non-naive T cells sorted from PBMCs, obtained around two weeks before vaccination. This TCR was recovered from a man aged 50-59 years who received an inactivated influenza vaccine. The CDR3 spells CSGLVTGELFF. DNA of the CDR3: TGCAGCGGCCTAGTAACCGGGGAGCTGTTTTTT.